This TCR beta chain was retrieved from a study of early T cells in non-severe SARS-CoV-2 infection. Study overall: The sequenced material was bulk RNA from unsorted whole blood, and its chains were unpaired. General study findings and limits: Matching results from VDJdb favored anti-spike CD8 responses, leaving private and CD4 specificities undetected.

A few counts support this clonotype. What it recognizes is unknown. TCRdb reprocessed the 5' RACE reads with MiXCR, giving one entry per CDR3 protein. Of some 100,000 distinct CDR3 sequences listed, under 15% were seen once; the top ten hold approximately 0.54%. This CDR3 is 16 amino acids long. Germline lookup yields CDR1 SNHLY and CDR2 FYNNEI. The ends lost 6 bases at V and 6 bases at J; junction bases unmatched: 12. Input material: whole blood. This receptor was taken from an adult who was a healthcare worker with PCR-confirmed SARS-CoV-2 infection or an uninfected control (not recorded which). J is TRBJ2-2 and V is TRBV2; 8 nucleotides match TRBD2. The CDR3 nucleotides read TGTGCCAGCAGACTACGACTAGCGATCCTTTCCGGGGAGCTGTTTTTT. This gives the protein CASRLRLAILSGELFF.